What follows are 17 T cell receptor beta chains derived from one specimen sequenced in a study of early T cells in non-severe SARS-CoV-2 infection. TCRdb called the 5' RACE reads again in MiXCR, with one record for every CDR3 protein. Among 55,000 or so distinct CDR3 sequences listed, under 15% were seen once. The sequencing input was whole blood. All receptors derive from an adult who was a healthcare worker with PCR-confirmed SARS-CoV-2 infection or an uninfected control (not recorded which).

This clonotype was recorded a few times. V and J are TRBV6-5 and TRBJ2-3; weak D call: TRBD2 (5 bases). The germline gives CDR1 MNHEY, CDR2 SVGAGI. Trimming cost V 0 bases and J 1 base, with 5 bases left between them. CDR3 length: 14 amino acids. The CDR3 spells CASSYSGGTDTQYF. The CDR3 DNA sequence: TGTGCCAGCAGTTACTCCGGGGGCACAGATACGCAGTATTTT.

Concerning this clonotype: A much larger clone is a single base away; this may be a read error. This rearrangement joins TRBV10-3 to TRBJ1-1; possibly TRBD1 for D (5 bases). The V gene lost 8 bases and the J gene lost 1 base, with 14 bases spanning the gap. This CDR3 is built from 14 residues. Germline CDR1 reads ENHRY; CDR2 reads SYGVKD. The CDR3 loop is CAIGEPGTNTEAFF. DNA for the CDR3: TGTGCCATCGGAGAACCAGGGACGAACACTGAAGCTTTCTTT.

The gene calls are TRBV3-2 and TRBJ2-1; TRBD1 is the table's D call and was not checked against the DNA. TRBV3-2 is an annotated pseudogene. The length of the CDR3 is 14 residues. CDR3 bases: TGTGCCAGCAGCAAAAGGGGGCTCTACAATGAGCAGTTCTTC. Translating it yields CASSKRGLYNEQFF.

The chain employs TRBV19 and TRBJ2-2, with a possible D match to TRBD1 (6 bases). The CDR3 is 16 residues long. Germline V gene lookup returns CDR1 LNHDA and CDR2 SQIVND (reference sequence). V lost 5 bases, J lost 2 bases, and 15 bases lay in between. CDR3 sequence reads: CASSPLNRVNTGELFF. The CDR3 DNA reads as TGTGCCAGTAGTCCCCTAAACAGGGTCAACACCGGGGAGCTGTTTTTT.

This clonotype was counted only a few times. This chain connects TRBV10-3 to TRBJ1-1; D gene uncertain. CDR3 length: 12 amino acids. V shed 6 bases and J shed 6 bases, with 11 bases lying between them. The V gene's germline CDR1 is ENHRY and CDR2 SYGVKD. CDR3 protein: CAIRARGAEAFF. The CDR3 bases are TGTGCCATCAGGGCGCGAGGCGCTGAAGCTTTCTTT.

J is TRBJ2-1 and V is TRBV10-3; TRBD2 matches at 7 bases. CDR3 length equals 14 residues. V was clipped by 0 bases and J by 10 bases; unmatched bases: 6. Germline V gene data show CDR1 as ENHRY and CDR2 as SYGVKD. CDR3 sequence: CAISESERGWEQFF. Written as DNA, the CDR3 is TGTGCCATCAGTGAGTCCGAGCGGGGATGGGAGCAGTTCTTC.

This clonotype has at least ten counts. This sequence joins TRBV12-3 or TRBV12-4 and TRBJ2-1, with a tentative D call TRBD2 (5 bases). The length of the CDR3 is 16 residues. V gave up 5 bases and J gave up 3 bases, with 17 bases separating them. In DNA, the CDR3 is TGTGCCAGCAGTGGATGGACTCTCTATATCTACAATGAGCAGTTCTTC. Translation: CASSGWTLYIYNEQFF.

Many counts were recorded for this clonotype. This chain links TRBV14 with TRBJ2-7; D could derive from TRBD1 or TRBD2 (5 bases each). V was clipped by 4 bases and J by 2 bases, with 12 bases between them. CDR1 SGHDN and CDR2 FVKESK come from the germline V gene. This CDR3 has 14 amino acids. For the CDR3, the DNA is TGTGCCAGCAGCCGGGGGAGACCTCCCTACGAGCAGTACTTC. Protein product: CASSRGRPPYEQYF.

This clonotype was counted between two and nine times. The V call is TRBV6-6, the J call TRBJ2-5; D is possibly TRBD2 (6 bases). The CDR3 covers 13 residues. V dropped 5 bases and J dropped 3 bases, with 10 bases sitting between them. Looked up from germline, CDR1 is MNHNY and CDR2 is SVGAGI (reference sequence). CDR3 bases: TGTGCCAGCAGTCCACCGGGGGAAGAGACCCAGTACTTC. Translation: CASSPPGEETQYF.

The gene calls are TRBV4-3 and TRBJ1-1; D is perhaps TRBD1 (6 bases). V lost 3 bases to trimming and J lost 5 bases, with 16 bases between them. The CDR3 spans 15 residues. Germline V gene sequence: CDR1 LGHNA, CDR2 YSLEER. The DNA for the CDR3 is TGCGCCAGCAGCCAGAGCGGCGGGACATCGACTGAAGCTTTCTTT. Translation: CASSQSGGTSTEAFF.

This clonotype was seen many times. J is TRBJ2-7 and V is TRBV6-2 or TRBV6-3, with 8 bases fitting TRBD1. The CDR3 covers 16 residues. V trimming: 5 bases; J trimming: 2 bases; junction bases outside the gene matches: 11. Germline lookup yields CDR1 MNHEY and CDR2 SVGEGT. The CDR3 DNA reads as TGTGCCAGCAGTGACCCGACAGGGGTCCCTCCCTACGAGCAGTACTTC. Its translation: CASSDPTGVPPYEQYF.

The V and J genes are TRBV12-3 or TRBV12-4 and TRBJ1-1, with D perhaps TRBD1 (6 bases). V was cut by 6 bases and J by 7 bases, with 18 bases left in between. The CDR3 sequence is 14 residues long. CDR3 amino acids: CASRNSRDIYEAFF. CDR3 bases: TGTGCCAGCAGAAATTCCCGGGACATCTATGAAGCTTTCTTT.

In this sample, this clonotype turned up many times. The chain combines TRBV6-5 with TRBJ2-2; D possibly uses TRBD1 or TRBD2 (6 bases each). Germline V gives CDR1 MNHEY, CDR2 SVGAGI. V gave up 5 bases and J gave up 5 bases, with 12 bases separating them. The CDR3 is 14 residues long. CDR3 loop: CASSLEGGTGELFF. DNA of the CDR3: TGTGCCAGCAGTCTTGAGGGGGGAACCGGGGAGCTGTTTTTT.

V is TRBV7-2 and J is TRBJ2-7, with unresolved D. V shed 1 base and J shed 3 bases, with 7 bases lying between them. CDR3 length: 13 amino acids. The germline V gene encodes CDR1 SGHTA and CDR2 FQGNSA. CDR3 in amino acids: CASSLGPNYEQYF. The CDR3 nucleotides are TGTGCCAGCAGCTTAGGGCCAAACTACGAGCAGTACTTC.

This clonotype was recorded a few times. The rearrangement joins TRBV20-1 to TRBJ2-7; 12 bases fit TRBD1. The CDR3 runs 15 residues. V dropped 5 bases and J dropped 3; count of bases not matched to a gene: 8. In germline, CDR1 is DFQATT, CDR2 SNEGSKA (reference sequence). CDR3 protein: CSALSGTGGNYEQYF. In DNA, the CDR3 is TGCAGTGCTTTATCCGGGACAGGGGGCAACTACGAGCAGTACTTC.

This clonotype has a count of ten or more. The chain is built from TRBV6-2 or TRBV6-3 and TRBJ2-4, with D tentatively TRBD1 or TRBD2 (6 bases each). The CDR3 sequence is 14 residues long. Looked up from germline, CDR1 is MNHEY and CDR2 is SVGEGT. Deletions cut 6 bases from V and 7 bases from J, with 16 bases between. The CDR3: CASSPRGQGNIQYF. The CDR3 DNA is TGTGCCAGCAGCCCCCGGGGGCAGGGTAACATTCAGTACTTC.

The gene calls are TRBV27 and TRBJ2-1; 12 bases match TRBD2. The CDR3 runs 15 residues. With 8 bases clipped from V and 4 bases from J, the junction kept 6 bases outside the gene matches. Germline V gene lookup returns CDR1 MNHEY and CDR2 SMNVEV (reference sequence). CDR3 coding DNA: TGTGCCAGCTCCAGAGGACTAGCGGGGTACAATGAGCAGTTCTTC. This gives the protein CASSRGLAGYNEQFF.